This T cell receptor beta chain was retrieved from a study of radiotherapy plus CTLA-4 blockade in lung cancer. At the level of the study: With 31% of patients having disease control, objective responses were seen in roughly 18%.

The CDR3 has 15 residues. Germline V gives CDR1 SGDLS, CDR2 YYNGEE. The V gene lost 0 bases and the J gene lost 4 bases, with 8 bases spanning the gap. Enrolled patients, whose metastatic non-small-cell lung cancer was chemo-refractory, received focal radiation plus CTLA-4 blockade with ipilimumab. Study-level results: Following radiotherapy plus ipilimumab, tumor-derived TCR clones expanded in the blood. Strongest reported response predictors: early blood clone changes and post-radiation interferon-beta.

Libraries were prepared by immunoSEQ multiplex PCR; TCRdb keeps only in-frame clonotypes and omits some of them. In the table there are roughly 69,000 clones, roughly three quarters of which are singletons. Turning to this clone: Antigen specificity is unknown.

Sequences were derived from peripheral blood, sampled from a patient treated with radiotherapy plus ipilimumab. The chain uses TRBV9 and TRBJ2-6, with a weak D call TRBD1 (5 bases). This sequence was found in a human donor with non-small cell lung cancer whose response to radiotherapy plus ipilimumab could not be evaluated. Some clones in this sample may be carry-over from other donors' samples. In DNA form, the CDR3 reads TGTGCCAGCAGCGTAGTTGGGGCAGGGGCCAACGTCCTGACTTTC. The encoded protein is CASSVVGAGANVLTF.